This T cell receptor beta chain stems from a study of siplizumab effects on memory and regulatory T cells. Study-wide points: Suppressive function of proliferating Tregs from siplizumab cultures was not confirmed. Naive T cells were seen as more diverse than memory cells and as major alloresponse contributors.

The V gene's germline CDR1 is MDHEN and CDR2 SYDVKM. The CDR3 runs to 14 residues. The ends were cut back, 4 bases at V and 6 bases at J, with 14 bases in the middle. This clone was found once. Its antigen is not known. Roughly 1.1 x 10^5 TCR templates were measured in each sample. The table came from immunoSEQ multiplex PCR; TCRdb's copy has only in-frame clones and leaves some out. The sample records 80,000 to 95,000 clones, more than 85% being singletons. The chain employs TRBV28 and TRBJ2-3; the D gene is possibly TRBD2 (6 bases). This TCR derives from a human donor in good health. Material for sequencing was CD8+ T cells sorted from blood. The CDR3 loop is CASSSRTTKDTQYF. In DNA, the CDR3 is TGTGCCAGCAGTTCCCGGACTACCAAGGATACGCAGTATTTT.